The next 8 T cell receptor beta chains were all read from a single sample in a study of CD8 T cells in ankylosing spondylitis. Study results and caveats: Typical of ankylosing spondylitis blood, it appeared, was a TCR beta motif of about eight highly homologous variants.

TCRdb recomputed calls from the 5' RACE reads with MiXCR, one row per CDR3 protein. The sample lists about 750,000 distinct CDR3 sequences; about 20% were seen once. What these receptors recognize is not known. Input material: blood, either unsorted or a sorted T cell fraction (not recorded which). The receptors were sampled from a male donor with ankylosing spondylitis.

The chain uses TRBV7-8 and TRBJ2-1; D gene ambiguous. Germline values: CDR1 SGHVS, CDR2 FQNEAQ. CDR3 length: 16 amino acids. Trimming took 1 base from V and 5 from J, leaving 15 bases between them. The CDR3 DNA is TGTGCCAGCAGCTTAGGTCCTAGTAGGGTAAACAATGAGCAGTTCTTC. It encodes CASSLGPSRVNNEQFF.

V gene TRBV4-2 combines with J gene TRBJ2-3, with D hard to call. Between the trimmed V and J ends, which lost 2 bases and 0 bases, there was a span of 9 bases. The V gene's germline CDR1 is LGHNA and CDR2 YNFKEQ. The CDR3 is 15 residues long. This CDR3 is CASSQYLSSTDTQYF. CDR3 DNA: TGTGCCAGCAGCCAATACCTTTCTAGCACAGATACGCAGTATTTT.

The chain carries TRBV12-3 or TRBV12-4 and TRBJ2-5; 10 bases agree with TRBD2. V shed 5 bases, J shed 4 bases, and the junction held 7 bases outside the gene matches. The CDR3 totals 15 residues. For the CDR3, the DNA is TGTGCCAGCAGTAGGGGAACTAGCGGGGTAGAGACCCAGTACTTC. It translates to CASSRGTSGVETQYF.

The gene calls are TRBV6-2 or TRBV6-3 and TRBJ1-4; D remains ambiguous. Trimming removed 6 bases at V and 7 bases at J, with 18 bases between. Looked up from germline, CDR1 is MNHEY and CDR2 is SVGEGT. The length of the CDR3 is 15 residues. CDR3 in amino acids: CASSLTTGLREKLFF. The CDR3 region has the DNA TGTGCCAGCAGCCTGACAACGGGATTGCGTGAAAAACTGTTTTTT.

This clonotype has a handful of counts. CDR3 in amino acids: CASSQLGTSGETQYF. Here the CDR3 DNA reads TGCGCCAGCAGCCAATTAGGGACTAGCGGAGAGACCCAGTACTTC. The rearrangement joins TRBV4-1 to TRBJ2-5; TRBD2 matches at 11 bases. V lost 2 bases to trimming and J lost 4 bases; unmatched junction nucleotides: 3. CDR3 length: 15 residues. Germline values: CDR1 MGHRA, CDR2 YSYEKL.

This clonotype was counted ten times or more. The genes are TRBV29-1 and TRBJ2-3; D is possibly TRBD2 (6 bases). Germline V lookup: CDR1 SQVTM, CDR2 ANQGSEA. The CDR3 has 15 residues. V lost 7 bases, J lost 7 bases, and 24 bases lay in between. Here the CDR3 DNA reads TGCAGCGCCTCGTGGGGGTCGTCAGGACTACATACGCAGTATTTT. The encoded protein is CSASWGSSGLHTQYF.

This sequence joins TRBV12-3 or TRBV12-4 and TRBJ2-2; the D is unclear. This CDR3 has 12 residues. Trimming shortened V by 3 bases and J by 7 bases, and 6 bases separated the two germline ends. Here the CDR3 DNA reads TGTGCCAGCAGTTTTAGTGGCGGGGAGCTGTTTTTT. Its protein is CASSFSGGELFF.

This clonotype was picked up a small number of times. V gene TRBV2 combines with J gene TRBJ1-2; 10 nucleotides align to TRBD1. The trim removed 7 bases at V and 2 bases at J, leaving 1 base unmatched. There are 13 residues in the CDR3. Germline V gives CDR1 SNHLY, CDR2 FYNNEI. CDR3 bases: TGTGCCAGCAAGGGACAGGGGAACTATGGCTACACCTTC. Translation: CASKGQGNYGYTF.